Each of the 22 T cell receptor gamma chains below was sequenced from the same sample in a study of human gamma delta and Vdelta1 T cells. TCRdb repeated clone calling on the PCR reads with CATT. This table holds some 8,500 gamma-chain clones, 40% to 50% found once. The antigens for these receptors are not known. Sequencing used Vdelta1 gamma-delta T cells from blood grown in culture (DOT cells). The receptors derive from a human donor in good health.

This clone was counted between two and nine times. The chain couples TRGV8 to TRGJP2. In germline, CDR1 is VENAVY, CDR2 YDSYNSRV. The ends lost 5 bases at V and 3 bases at J; junction bases unmatched: 9. This CDR3 contains 15 residues. The DNA of the CDR3 is TGTGCCACCTGGGCTAAAAGGGGTAGTGATTGGATCAAGACGTTT. Its protein is CATWAKRGSDWIKTF.

A word on this clone: One end of the junction is discordant with germline, which a read error may explain. This chain connects TRGV3 to TRGJ1 or TRGJ2. Per germline, CDR1 VTNTFY and CDR2 YDVSTARD (reference sequence). There are 11 residues in the CDR3. This CDR3 reads CAPWDHRGKLF. The CDR3 region has the DNA TGTGCCCCCTGGGACCACAGGGGGAAACTCTTT.

The sample holds a few counts of this clone. The identical CDR3 is also encoded by other nucleotide sequences in the sample. This chain uses TRGV9 with TRGJ1 or TRGJ2. Germline CDR1 is GITISATS and CDR2 is ISYDGTV (reference sequence). Germline trimming cut 2 bases from V and 2 bases from J; bases unmatched to any gene: 3. CDR3 length equals 13 residues. The CDR3 sequence: CALWEAYYYKKLF. The CDR3 region has the DNA TGTGCCTTGTGGGAGGCATATTATTATAAGAAACTCTTT.

On this clone: Different DNA sequences within this sample yield the same CDR3. The V gene is TRGV2, the J gene TRGJP2. CDR1 is EGSNGY, CDR2 YDSYNSKV, per germline. V lost 0 bases and J lost 5; bases outside the gene matches: 3. The CDR3 runs 14 residues. The CDR3 is CATWDGPSDWIKTF. In nucleotides, the CDR3 is TGTGCCACCTGGGACGGGCCCAGTGATTGGATCAAGACGTTT.

This clone appeared once. This chain joins TRGV10 and TRGJP2. TRGV10 falls under the ORF class, with uncertain function. V lost 8 bases to trimming and J lost 6 bases; unmatched junction nucleotides: 10. This CDR3 is built from 14 residues. CDR3 in amino acids: CAAWDYEGDWIKTF. The CDR3, as DNA: TGTGCTGCGTGGGATTACGAGGGTGATTGGATCAAGACGTTT.

This chain uses TRGV8 with TRGJ1 or TRGJ2. CDR1 is VENAVY and CDR2 is YDSYNSRV in the germline V gene. This CDR3 contains 11 residues. The V gene end was trimmed by 4 bases and the J gene end by 10 bases; junction bases not matched to a gene: 7. The CDR3 loop reads CATWDIEKKLF. CDR3 nucleotides: TGTGCCACCTGGGACATCGAGAAGAAACTCTTT.

The V gene is TRGV2, the J gene TRGJP1. Losses at the gene ends were 5 bases for V and 8 bases for J; bases not matched to a gene: 11. Germline V lookup: CDR1 EGSNGY, CDR2 YDSYNSKV. This CDR3 has 14 residues. CDR3 amino acids: CATWVQRGGWFKIF. In DNA form, the CDR3 reads TGTGCCACCTGGGTCCAGAGGGGAGGTTGGTTCAAGATATTT.

This clone occurred a few times. Other DNA variants within this sample encode the same CDR3. V gene TRGV4 combines with J gene TRGJP2. There are 13 residues in the CDR3. The V gene end was trimmed by 1 base and the J gene end by 6 bases; junction bases not matched to a gene: 2. Per germline, CDR1 EGSTGY and CDR2 YDSYTSSV. Here the CDR3 DNA reads TGTGCCACCTGGGATGGCGGTGATTGGATCAAGACGTTT. Amino acids: CATWDGGDWIKTF.

A few counts support this clone. The gene calls are TRGV9 and TRGJ1 or TRGJ2. Trimming removed 2 bases from V and 7 bases from J; junction bases left unmatched: 11. The CDR3 is 14 amino acids. Germline V gene sequence: CDR1 GITISATS, CDR2 ISYDGTV (reference sequence). CDR3 bases: TGTGCCTTGTGGGAGGCGGACCCGTGCTATAAGAAACTCTTT. This translates into CALWEADPCYKKLF.

This clone has more than one count but fewer than ten. The J gene is TRGJ1 or TRGJ2, the V gene TRGV5. Per the germline V gene, CDR1 is VINAFY and CDR2 is YDVSNSKD. The V segment lost 2 bases and the J segment 0 bases; nucleotides outside the gene matches: 4. This CDR3 comprises 14 residues. The CDR3 region is CATWDNQNYYKKLF. The CDR3 DNA reads as TGTGCCACCTGGGACAACCAGAATTATTATAAGAAACTCTTT.

A note on this clone: In the same sample, other DNA sequences code for this CDR3. The chain carries TRGV2 and TRGJ1 or TRGJ2. J gave up 4 bases and V 1 base, and 4 bases lay outside the gene matches. This CDR3 is 13 amino acids long. The germline V gene has CDR1 EGSNGY and CDR2 YDSYNSKV. The CDR3 loop reads CATWDGPYYKKLF. CDR3 DNA: TGTGCCACCTGGGACGGCCCATATTATAAGAAACTCTTT.

V gene TRGV4 combines with J gene TRGJ1 or TRGJ2. The CDR3 covers 13 residues. The germline CDR1 and CDR2 sequences are EGSTGY and YDSYTSSV. Germline trimming cut 5 bases from V and 1 base from J; bases unmatched to any gene: 5. CDR3 region: CATWVSNYYKKLF. CDR3 DNA sequence: TGTGCCACCTGGGTCTCTAATTATTATAAGAAACTCTTT.

The V and J genes are TRGV10 and TRGJ1 or TRGJ2. TRGV10 is assigned to the ORF class and has an uncertain function. The CDR3 is made up of 11 amino acids. V trimming: 8 bases; J trimming: 6 bases; junction bases outside the gene matches: 5. The CDR3 DNA is TGTGCTGCGTGGGTAACTTATAAGAAACTCTTT. Protein: CAAWVTYKKLF.

The J gene is TRGJ1 or TRGJ2, the V gene TRGV3. V lost 5 bases and J lost 8; bases outside the gene matches: 3. Germline V lookup: CDR1 VTNTFY, CDR2 YDVSTARD (reference sequence). The CDR3 has 10 amino acids. In DNA, the CDR3 is TGTGCCACCTGGGCTCATAAGAAACTCTTT. This sequence encodes CATWAHKKLF.

The chain has TRGV9 and TRGJ1 or TRGJ2. Germline loops: CDR1 GITISATS, CDR2 ISYDGTV (reference sequence). V dropped 1 base and J dropped 5; count of bases not matched to a gene: 11. The CDR3 runs 15 residues. The CDR3 DNA sequence: TGTGCCTTGTGGGAGGTCCACCAGGGGAATTATAAGAAACTCTTT. Translated: CALWEVHQGNYKKLF.

The rearrangement uses TRGV4 and TRGJ1 or TRGJ2. Per the germline V gene, CDR1 is EGSTGY and CDR2 is YDSYTSSV. V trimming: 5 bases; J trimming: 2 bases; junction bases outside the gene matches: 6. This CDR3 spans 13 amino acids. The CDR3 DNA reads as TGTGCCACCTGGGCGGCCTATTATTATAAGAAACTCTTT. Encoded protein: CATWAAYYYKKLF.

Remarks on this clone: The same CDR3 arises from other DNA sequences in this sample as well. The chain combines TRGV9 with TRGJ1 or TRGJ2. This CDR3 region has 12 residues. Germline-derived CDR1 and CDR2 are GITISATS and ISYDGTV (reference sequence). V was pared by 0 bases and J by 7 bases, with 3 bases of the junction left unmatched. Here the CDR3 DNA reads TGTGCCTTGTGGGAGGTGCGGTATAAGAAACTCTTT. It yields the protein CALWEVRYKKLF.

The chain combines TRGV5 with TRGJ1 or TRGJ2. In germline, CDR1 is VINAFY, CDR2 YDVSNSKD. This CDR3 region has 14 residues. V lost 0 bases and J lost 6; bases outside the gene matches: 8. The CDR3, as DNA: TGTGCCACCTGGGACAGGAGGGGTCCTTATAAGAAACTCTTT. Amino acids: CATWDRRGPYKKLF.

This clone was counted between two and nine times. The chain recombines TRGV4 with TRGJ1 or TRGJ2. CDR1 EGSTGY and CDR2 YDSYTSSV come from the germline V gene. The ends lost 0 bases at V and 11 bases at J; junction bases unmatched: 4. This CDR3 region has 11 residues. The CDR3 region has the DNA TGTGCCACCTGGGATGGGCTGGAGAAACTCTTT. As protein: CATWDGLEKLF.

The genes are TRGV2 and TRGJP2. The junction had 7 bases not matched to a gene; V was cut back by 0 bases and J by 3 bases. Germline V gene sequence: CDR1 EGSNGY, CDR2 YDSYNSKV. The length of the CDR3 is 16 residues. CDR3 coding DNA: TGTGCCACCTGGGACGGGACACTCGGTAGTGATTGGATCAAGACGTTT. Its translation is CATWDGTLGSDWIKTF.

The chain uses TRGV8 and TRGJP2. The CDR3 consists of 10 residues. V dropped 10 bases and J dropped 15; count of bases not matched to a gene: 11. Germline CDR1 and CDR2: VENAVY and YDSYNSRV. CDR3 sequence (DNA): TGTGCCACACCCCTCATCCTCAAGACGTTT. This gives the protein CATPLILKTF.

This clone came up a few times. The chain combines TRGV8 with TRGJ1 or TRGJ2. Germline V lookup: CDR1 VENAVY, CDR2 YDSYNSRV. The J segment lost 10 bases and the V segment lost 3 bases, leaving 36 bases of the junction unmatched. CDR3 length: 21 amino acids. CDR3 amino acids: CATWDCFAAQEFGPPRRKKLF. CDR3 DNA: TGTGCCACCTGGGATTGTTTTGCGGCCCAAGAATTCGGGCCCCCGCGAAGGAAGAAACTCTTT.